Sequencing of this TCR beta chain was carried out in a study of vaccination and CD4 T cells after COVID-19. The CDR3 length is 14 residues. Germline values: CDR1 MNHNS, CDR2 SASEGT. V lost 9 bases, J lost 2 bases, and 7 bases stayed unmatched. Treatment given: roughly 10-day PBMC culture with coronavirus spike peptide pools or control peptides (ViraFEST assay). In the case of this clonotype: Its antigen is undetermined.

Cultured CD4+ T-cell DNA underwent Oncomine TCR Beta short-read sequencing. TCRdb re-analysed the PCR reads in MiXCR, keeping a single row per CDR3 protein. This table holds about 8,900 distinct CDR3 sequences, over 30% found once. The chain recombines TRBV6-1 with TRBJ1-3; 7 positions match TRBD1. Sequenced material: CD4+ T cells from blood, cultured in vitro. This TCR was sampled from a human donor who had recovered from COVID-19. CDR3 residues: CASGQGDPGNTIYF. The DNA for the CDR3 is TGTGCCAGTGGGCAGGGGGACCCTGGAAACACCATATATTTT.